The 29 T cell receptor beta chains in this list originate from one sample, sequenced in a study of response to subunit inactivated influenza vaccine. TCRdb ran MiXCR on the RT-PCR reads and lists one entry per CDR3 protein. The sample holds 400,000 to 650,000 distinct CDR3 sequences; roughly 7.6% are singletons and the top ten take around 13%. The material sequenced was PBMCs from blood, taken around 25 months after vaccination. The origin of the receptors is a man in his fifties or sixties who received an inactivated influenza vaccine.

This clonotype came up a few times. The J gene is TRBJ1-5, the V gene TRBV11-3; D remains ambiguous. In germline, CDR1 is SGHNT, CDR2 YENEEA. CDR3 size: 16 residues. Between the trimmed V and J ends, which lost 1 base and 0 bases, there was a span of 10 bases. Here the CDR3 reads CASSLALGVSNQPQHF. The CDR3 DNA follows: TGTGCCAGCAGCTTAGCCCTTGGGGTTAGCAATCAGCCCCAGCATTTT.

V usage is TRBV20-1 and J usage is TRBJ1-2; tentative D call: TRBD1 (5 bases). The CDR3 covers 13 residues. Germline CDR1 and CDR2: DFQATT and SNEGSKA (reference sequence). V shed 0 bases and J shed 14 bases, with 19 bases lying between them. DNA of the CDR3: TGCAGTGCTAGAGATCGCGGGACGGCCGCCCAGACCTTC. Protein product: CSARDRGTAAQTF.

This clonotype was seen a handful of times. This chain uses TRBV5-1 with TRBJ1-1, with D uncertain. Germline V gene lookup returns CDR1 SGHRS and CDR2 YFSETQ. V was clipped by 3 bases and J by 3 bases, with 12 bases between them. CDR3 length: 14 residues. The CDR3 sequence is CASSSGVGHTEAFF. In nucleotides, the CDR3 is TGCGCCAGCAGCTCTGGGGTGGGTCACACTGAAGCTTTCTTT.

The gene calls are TRBV20-1 and TRBJ2-3, with 11 bases lining up with TRBD2. The CDR3 is 15 residues long. CDR1 and CDR2 (germline): DFQATT, SNEGSKA (reference sequence). V was pared by 3 bases and J by 2 bases, with 4 bases of the junction left unmatched. The CDR3 DNA reads as TGCAGTGCTAGTGCACTAGCGGGGGCCACAGATACGCAGTATTTT. Amino acids: CSASALAGATDTQYF.

This clonotype was detected ten times or more. The J gene is TRBJ2-1, the V gene TRBV4-1, with no clear D. The ends were cut back, 4 bases at V and 9 bases at J, with 16 bases in the middle. The CDR3 has 14 amino acids. Germline CDR1 is MGHRA and CDR2 is YSYEKL. The CDR3 sequence: CASSLATVIPEQFF. CDR3 sequence (DNA): TGCGCCAGCAGCCTCGCGACTGTCATCCCTGAGCAGTTCTTC.

This clonotype was detected only a few times. This chain connects TRBV20-1 to TRBJ1-1; D gene uncertain. The CDR3 covers 13 residues. Germline CDR1 is DFQATT and CDR2 is SNEGSKA (reference sequence). Deletions cut 1 base from V and 4 bases from J, with 10 bases between. CDR3 residues: CSARGSSITEAFF. CDR3 bases: TGCAGTGCTAGAGGGAGTAGTATCACTGAAGCTTTCTTT.

This clonotype was recorded a few times. V is TRBV3-1 and J is TRBJ2-7; a weak D match, TRBD1 (6 bases). The CDR3 is 15 residues long. The V gene's germline CDR1 is LGHDT and CDR2 YNNKEL (reference sequence). Trimming stripped 0 bases from V and 0 bases from J, with 9 bases between. The CDR3: CASSQDGTSSYEQYF. The CDR3 DNA reads as TGTGCCAGCAGCCAAGATGGGACAAGCTCCTACGAGCAGTACTTC.

J is TRBJ2-2 and V is TRBV10-3; D is undetermined. This CDR3 is built from 14 residues. Germline V CDR1 and CDR2: ENHRY, SYGVKD. The V gene lost 3 bases and the J gene lost 0 bases, with 5 bases spanning the gap. The CDR3 here is CAISDQPNTGELFF. As DNA, the CDR3 is TGTGCCATCAGTGATCAGCCGAACACCGGGGAGCTGTTTTTT.

A note on this clonotype: Mismatch with germline at one junction end may stem from a read error. The V call is TRBV20-1, the J call TRBJ2-3; TRBD2 matches 11 bases. There are 17 residues in the CDR3. The germline V gene encodes CDR1 DFQATT and CDR2 SNEGSKA (reference sequence). CDR3 coding DNA: TGCAGTGCTAGCAAGCGTACTAGCGGGGGATACACAGATACGCAGTATTTC. Protein sequence: CSASKRTSGGYTDTQYF.

This chain connects TRBV7-8 to TRBJ2-2; D possibly matches TRBD1 or TRBD2 (5 bases each). The CDR3 has 15 residues. Trimming took off 5 bases at V and 6 bases at J, with 16 bases between the two ends. The germline V gene encodes CDR1 SGHVS and CDR2 FQNEAQ. In nucleotides, the CDR3 is TGTGCCAGCAGCCTTGGGACCACACCTCCCGGGGAGCTGTTTTTT. Encoded protein: CASSLGTTPPGELFF.

This clonotype was counted many times. This chain joins TRBV7-2 and TRBJ2-1; TRBD1 aligns across 8 bases. Trimming removed 0 bases from V and 0 bases from J; junction bases left unmatched: 1. The CDR3 is 16 residues long. Germline values: CDR1 SGHTA, CDR2 FQGNSA. CDR3 sequence: CASSLAGQASYNEQFF. The CDR3 DNA reads as TGTGCCAGCAGCTTAGCGGGACAGGCCTCCTACAATGAGCAGTTCTTC.

The chain recombines TRBV4-2 with TRBJ2-1; 10 nucleotides line up with TRBD1. CDR3 length equals 14 residues. From germline, CDR1 is LGHNA and CDR2 YNFKEQ. The V gene end was trimmed by 7 bases and the J gene end by 8 bases; junction bases not matched to a gene: 8. In DNA, the CDR3 is TGTGCCAGCATGCCGGGACAGGGGCCGGATGAGCAGTTCTTC. This encodes CASMPGQGPDEQFF.

In its sample, this clonotype was seen many times. The gene calls are TRBV4-3 and TRBJ1-5; 10 bases are shared with TRBD1. There are 15 residues in the CDR3. Germline values: CDR1 LGHNA, CDR2 YSLEER. The junction had 3 bases not matched to a gene; V was cut back by 4 bases and J by 3 bases. This CDR3 is CASSRGTGDNQPQHF. The CDR3 bases are TGCGCCAGCAGCCGGGGGACAGGGGACAATCAGCCCCAGCATTTT.

The genes are TRBV20-1 and TRBJ2-7, with 9 bases aligning to TRBD2. This CDR3 region has 15 residues. Losses at the gene ends were 5 bases for V and 5 bases for J; bases not matched to a gene: 13. Germline CDR1 is DFQATT and CDR2 is SNEGSKA (reference sequence). CDR3 residues: CSASDRASGTHEQYF. In DNA form, the CDR3 reads TGCAGTGCTTCCGACCGGGCTAGCGGGACCCACGAGCAGTACTTC.

This clonotype was recorded a few times. This chain joins TRBV21-1 and TRBJ2-2; TRBD1, the table's D call, lacks a check against the DNA. TRBV21-1 corresponds to a pseudogene. This CDR3 contains 19 residues. CDR3 loop: CASSRTYGQTRNKTGELFF. The CDR3 DNA reads TGTGCCAGCAGCAGAACGTACGGACAGACTCGAAACAAAACCGGGGAGCTGTTTTTT.

Only a few counts were recorded for this clonotype. The gene calls are TRBV28 and TRBJ2-3; D perhaps matches TRBD1 (5 bases). V was shortened by 7 bases and J by 3 bases, with 11 bases between the two germline ends. From germline, CDR1 is MDHEN and CDR2 SYDVKM. The CDR3 loop spans 13 amino acids. The CDR3 loop reads CASTRQSTDTQYF. CDR3 nucleotides: TGTGCCAGCACGCGACAGTCTACAGATACGCAGTATTTT.

The chain joins TRBV27 to TRBJ1-4; D is undetermined. Germline loops: CDR1 MNHEY, CDR2 SMNVEV (reference sequence). The CDR3 runs to 16 residues. V lost 5 bases and J 5 bases, leaving 18 bases between the germline ends. CDR3 amino acids: CASSLVVGDGNEKLFF. CDR3 nucleotides: TGTGCCAGCAGTCTTGTGGTCGGTGACGGAAATGAAAAACTGTTTTTT.

The chain recombines TRBV11-2 with TRBJ2-1, with D possibly called TRBD1 or TRBD2 (5 bases each). There are 18 residues in the CDR3. V was cut by 5 bases and J by 4 bases, with 24 bases left in between. CDR1 is SGHAT, CDR2 FQNNGV, per germline. The CDR3 reads CASSPGYGRQQFYNEQFF. CDR3 coding DNA: TGTGCCAGCAGCCCCGGATATGGGAGACAGCAATTTTACAATGAGCAGTTCTTC. The variable domain in full, with the rest retrieved from reference TRBV11-2 and TRBJ2-1, is EAGVAQSPRYKIIEKRQSVAFWCNPISGHATLYWYQQILGQGPKLLIQFQNNGVVDDSQLPKDRFSAERLKGVDSTLKIQPAKLEDSAVYLCASSPGYGRQQFYNEQFFGPGTRLTVL.

This clonotype was picked up many times. The rearrangement uses TRBV20-1 and TRBJ1-2; D ambiguous. Looked up from germline, CDR1 is DFQATT and CDR2 is SNEGSKA (reference sequence). Trimming removed 1 base from V and 4 bases from J, with 10 bases in between. The CDR3 is 13 amino acids. The CDR3 coding sequence is TGCAGTGCTAGAGCCGACGGGTTCTATGGCTACACCTTC. Its translation is CSARADGFYGYTF.

The rearrangement links TRBV9 to TRBJ2-5; D may be TRBD2 (6 bases). Looked up from germline, CDR1 is SGDLS and CDR2 is YYNGEE. The CDR3 runs 14 residues. V was shortened by 0 bases and J by 5 bases, with 11 bases between the two germline ends. The CDR3 region is CASSVAGGWETQYF. As DNA, the CDR3 is TGTGCCAGCAGCGTAGCAGGAGGGTGGGAGACCCAGTACTTC.

This clonotype was counted ten times or more. CDR3 sequence: CATSDSSTSGVDEQFF. The CDR3 DNA reads as TGTGCCACCAGTGATTCCTCAACTAGCGGGGTAGATGAGCAGTTCTTC. V is TRBV24-1 and J is TRBJ2-1; 10 nucleotides align to TRBD2. From germline, CDR1 is KGHDR and CDR2 SFDVKD. This CDR3 region has 16 residues. V was clipped by 2 bases and J by 8 bases; unmatched bases: 8.

The chain recombines TRBV5-4 with TRBJ1-3; TRBD1 aligns across 7 bases. This CDR3 region has 14 residues. Germline CDR1 is SGHNT and CDR2 is YYREEE (reference sequence). J was trimmed by 4 bases and V by 1 base; bases with no gene match: 2. CDR3: CASSLRQGGNTIYF. CDR3 DNA sequence: TGTGCCAGCAGCTTGCGACAGGGAGGAAACACCATATATTTT.

J is TRBJ2-1 and V is TRBV12-3 or TRBV12-4, with unresolved D. This CDR3 has 13 amino acids. Trimming stripped 8 bases from V and 5 bases from J, with 13 bases between. The CDR3: CASVRIRNNEQFF. CDR3 DNA: TGTGCCAGCGTACGTATACGTAACAATGAGCAGTTCTTC.

CDR3 protein: CASSLEEERDSPLHF. In DNA form, the CDR3 reads TGTGCCAGCAGTTTGGAAGAAGAAAGGGATTCACCCCTCCACTTT. This rearrangement joins TRBV28 to TRBJ1-6; D is undetermined. V was cut by 3 bases and J by 8 bases, with 14 bases left in between. The CDR3 has 15 residues. The germline V gene has CDR1 MDHEN and CDR2 SYDVKM.

This clonotype was seen only a few times. J is TRBJ2-5 and V is TRBV5-1; TRBD2 matches at 9 bases. This CDR3 is 16 amino acids long. With 0 bases clipped from V and 5 bases from J, the junction kept 8 bases outside the gene matches. CDR1 SGHRS and CDR2 YFSETQ come from the germline V gene. CDR3 amino acids: CASSLERRGGRETQYF. For the CDR3, the DNA is TGCGCCAGCAGCTTGGAACGGCGGGGGGGCCGGGAGACCCAGTACTTC.

The chain uses TRBV18 and TRBJ2-5; 7 bases match TRBD1. The germline V gene has CDR1 KGHSH and CDR2 LQKENI. The CDR3 is 13 amino acids. V lost 8 bases to trimming and J lost 1 base; unmatched junction nucleotides: 4. The CDR3 coding sequence is TGTGCCAGCGGAGGACAGGTCCAAGAGACCCAGTACTTC. Protein sequence: CASGGQVQETQYF.

This clonotype appeared many times. V gene TRBV5-1 combines with J gene TRBJ2-3; the D gene could be TRBD1 or TRBD2 (5 bases each). Trimming removed 4 bases from V and 5 bases from J, with 14 bases in between. The CDR3 is 14 residues long. Germline CDR1 reads SGHRS; CDR2 reads YFSETQ. Here the CDR3 reads CASSPPAGRDTQYF. As DNA, the CDR3 is TGCGCCAGCAGCCCTCCGGCAGGGAGAGATACGCAGTATTTT.

This chain uses TRBV11-3 with TRBJ2-1; 9 nucleotides align to TRBD2. Germline V gives CDR1 SGHNT, CDR2 YENEEA. The CDR3 runs to 14 residues. Losses at the gene ends were 4 bases for V and 4 bases for J; bases not matched to a gene: 2. The CDR3 DNA follows: TGTGCCAGCAGCTCGAGCGGGAGGTACAATGAGCAGTTCTTC. Protein product: CASSSSGRYNEQFF.

The V call is TRBV5-4, the J call TRBJ2-1; 10 positions agree with TRBD2. J was trimmed by 2 bases and V by 0 bases; bases with no gene match: 5. Germline CDR1 is SGHNT and CDR2 is YYREEE (reference sequence). The CDR3 loop spans 17 amino acids. CDR3 coding DNA: TGTGCCAGCAGCTTGGGAGCGGGAGGGATGACCTACAATGAGCAGTTCTTC. This codes for CASSLGAGGMTYNEQFF.